This record covers a single T cell receptor beta chain. As yet, its antigen is unknown. TCRdb re-called the reads through MiXCR, storing one row per CDR3 protein. The data contain about 740,000 distinct CDR3 sequences, roughly a third of them singletons. The CDR3 runs to 14 residues. Germline V gives CDR1 DFQATT, CDR2 SNEGSKA (reference sequence). V dropped 5 bases and J dropped 0 bases, with 11 bases sitting between them. This entry comes from a study of T cell repertoires in cytomegalovirus infection. The wider study: A matching HLA type, together with CMV infection, was signaled by public TCR beta signatures.

Broader study findings: HLA-C-restricted CMV clonotypes gave the most frequent clonotype in two of eight donors. CMV carriers with the relevant HLA were identified by cumulative public TCR beta family frequency.

The source of this sequence is a human donor in good health (CMV status not recorded). Some clones in this sample may be carry-over from other donors' samples. The rearrangement joins TRBV20-1 to TRBJ2-1; D gene unclear. Sequencing was performed on PBMCs. CDR3 sequence reads: CSAVIVFSYNEQFF. The CDR3 DNA reads TGCAGTGCTGTGATTGTATTCTCCTACAATGAGCAGTTCTTC.